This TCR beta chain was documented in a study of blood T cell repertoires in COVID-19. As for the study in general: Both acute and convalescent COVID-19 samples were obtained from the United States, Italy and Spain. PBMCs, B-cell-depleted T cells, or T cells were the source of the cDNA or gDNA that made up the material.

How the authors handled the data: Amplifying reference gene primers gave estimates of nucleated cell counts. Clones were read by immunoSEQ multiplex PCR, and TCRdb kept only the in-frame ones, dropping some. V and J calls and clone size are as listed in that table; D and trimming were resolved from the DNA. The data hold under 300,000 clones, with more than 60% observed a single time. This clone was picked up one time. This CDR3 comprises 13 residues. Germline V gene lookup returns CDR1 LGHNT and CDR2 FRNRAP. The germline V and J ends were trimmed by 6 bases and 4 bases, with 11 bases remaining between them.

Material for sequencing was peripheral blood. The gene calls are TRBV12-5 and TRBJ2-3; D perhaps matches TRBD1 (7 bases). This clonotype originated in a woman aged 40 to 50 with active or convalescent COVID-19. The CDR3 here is CASGEGAADTQYF. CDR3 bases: TGTGCTAGTGGGGAGGGGGCCGCAGATACGCAGTATTTT. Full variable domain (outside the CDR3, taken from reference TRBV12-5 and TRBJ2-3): DARVTQTPRHKVTEMGQEVTMRCQPILGHNTVFWYRQTMMQGLELLAYFRNRAPLDDSGMPKDRFSAEMPDATLATLKIQPSEPRDSAVYFCASGEGAADTQYFGPGTRLTVL.